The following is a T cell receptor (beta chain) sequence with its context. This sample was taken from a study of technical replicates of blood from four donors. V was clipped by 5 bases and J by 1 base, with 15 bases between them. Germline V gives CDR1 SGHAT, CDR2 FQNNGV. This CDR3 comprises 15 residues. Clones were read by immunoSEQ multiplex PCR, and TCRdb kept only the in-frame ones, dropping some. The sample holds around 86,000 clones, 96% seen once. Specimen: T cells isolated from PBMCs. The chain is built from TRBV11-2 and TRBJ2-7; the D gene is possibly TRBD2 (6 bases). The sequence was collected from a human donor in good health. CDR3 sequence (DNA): TGTGCCAGCAGCGTAGCCCCGGGGGAATCCTACGAGCAGTACTTC. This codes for CASSVAPGESYEQYF.